Listed below are T cell receptor beta chains from one sample, sequenced in a study of beta chain features in type 1 diabetes. Measured with immunoSEQ multiplex PCR; TCRdb has only the in-frame clones, and not every one. The data hold about 70,000 clones, with around 49% observed a single time. Sequenced sample: central memory CD4+ T cells from blood. The receptors derive from a man under 40 with type 1 diabetes. The CDR3 runs from the conserved cysteine through the conserved F or W. The order of the fields is V gene, clone size, J gene, D gene, CDR3 DNA, CDR3 protein. A D gene is named only where the DNA matches it firmly. Where a row states a size, it is once, few, many or the class of an expanded clone; other rows omit it.

V gene: TRBV30; clone size: few; J gene: TRBJ2-2; D gene: TRBD1; CDR3 DNA: TGTGCCTGGAGTACGACAGGGATGGGAACCGGGGAGCTGTTTTTT; CDR3 protein: CAWSTTGMGTGELFF
V gene: TRBV27; clone size: -; J gene: TRBJ2-3; D gene: TRBD1; CDR3 DNA: TGTGCCAGCAGTTTGGGGCCCGGACAGGTCCCAGATACGCAGTATTTT; CDR3 protein: CASSLGPGQVPDTQYF
V gene: TRBV19; clone size: -; J gene: TRBJ1-1; D gene: -; CDR3 DNA: TGTGCCAGTAGTAAACCCTCCGGTAAGAACACTGAAGCTTTCTTT; CDR3 protein: CASSKPSGKNTEAFF
V gene: TRBV25-1; clone size: few; J gene: TRBJ1-4; D gene: -; CDR3 DNA: TGTGCCAGCAGTGTGGGCAGGGTAACTAATGAAAAACTGTTTTTT; CDR3 protein: CASSVGRVTNEKLFF
V gene: TRBV18; clone size: -; J gene: TRBJ2-7; D gene: -; CDR3 DNA: TGTGCCAGCTCACCCCCGGACAGCTCCTACGAGCAGTACTTC; CDR3 protein: CASSPPDSSYEQYF
V gene: TRBV7-9; clone size: -; J gene: TRBJ1-1; D gene: -; CDR3 DNA: TGTGCCAGCAGCTCCGGCCAGGGAACGGCTGAAGCTTTCTTT; CDR3 protein: CASSSGQGTAEAFF
V gene: TRBV5-1; clone size: -; J gene: TRBJ2-5; D gene: TRBD1; CDR3 DNA: TGCGCCAGCAGCTTGGGCAGGGGGAAACAAGAGACCCAGTACTTC; CDR3 protein: CASSLGRGKQETQYF
V gene: TRBV6-1; clone size: -; J gene: TRBJ1-4; D gene: -; CDR3 DNA: TGTGCCAGCACGACAGCAACTAATGAAAAACTGTTTTTT; CDR3 protein: CASTTATNEKLFF
V gene: TRBV4-2; clone size: -; J gene: TRBJ2-3; D gene: -; CDR3 DNA: TGTGCCAGCAGCCAAGAGGCGGAGGGGGCCACGCAGTATTTT; CDR3 protein: CASSQEAEGATQYF
V gene: TRBV2; clone size: few; J gene: TRBJ2-1; D gene: TRBD2; CDR3 DNA: TGTGCCAGCAGTGAACGGCCCGTAGCGGGGGGCAATGAGCAGTTCTTC; CDR3 protein: CASSERPVAGGNEQFF
V gene: TRBV7-2; clone size: few; J gene: TRBJ1-2; D gene: -; CDR3 DNA: TGTGCCAGCAGCCCCGGGGGTCAGTACTATGGCTACACCTTC; CDR3 protein: CASSPGGQYYGYTF
V gene: TRBV7-2; clone size: -; J gene: TRBJ2-1; D gene: TRBD2; CDR3 DNA: TGTGCCAGCAGCCCCCGGACTAGCGGGGGGGCCTTCGGTGAGCAGTTCTTC; CDR3 protein: CASSPRTSGGAFGEQFF
V gene: TRBV6-6; clone size: few; J gene: TRBJ1-1; D gene: TRBD1; CDR3 DNA: TGTGCCAGCAGTTGGGACAGAGAAGCTTTCTTT; CDR3 protein: CASSWDREAFF
V gene: TRBV2; clone size: once; J gene: TRBJ2-3; D gene: -; CDR3 DNA: TGTGCCAGCAGGCCGGGGGACACAGATACGCAGTATTTT; CDR3 protein: CASRPGDTDTQYF